This TCR beta chain was profiled in a study of Tregs in tolerant kidney transplant recipients. Study-level points and caveats: This study did not directly address biological reproducibility. Tregs expanded with activated donor B cells seemed most donor-specific.

Related graft donors supplied nonmyeloablative bone marrow transplants, and mixed chimerism was transient. CDR3 size: 14 residues. Germline V gene sequence: CDR1 GTSNPN, CDR2 SVGIG (reference sequence). Trimming removed 2 bases at V and 6 bases at J, with 14 bases between. Generated by immunoSEQ multiplex PCR, the TCRdb table keeps only in-frame clones and is missing some. Here the sample table reports about 6,300 clones. In terms of frequency, this clone is medium-sized. Its specificity is unknown. The read comes to an end 3 residues before the CDR3 does, leaving the germline J gene to fill in the end.

The chain uses TRBV30 and TRBJ1-5; no definite D call. The sample was CD4+ T cells from blood (PBMCs), taken 6 months after the transplant. This sequence originates from a human patient who received a combined kidney and bone marrow transplant. Some T cells may be provided by the graft donor. The CDR3 sequence: CAWSLSTEGQPQHF. CDR3 DNA (partial): TGTGCCTGGAGTTTAAGCACAGAGGGTCAGCCC.